One and the same sample provided the 19 T cell receptor beta chains below, sequenced in a study of CD4 T cells in relation to SARS-CoV-2 and coronaviruses. Their specific antigens are unknown. The data were produced by immunoSEQ multiplex PCR, yet TCRdb's version contains in-frame clones alone and is incomplete. The repertoire holds around 35,000 clones, less than 85% seen once, with more than 3.5% in the top ten. The sequenced sample was naive CD4+ T cells from PBMCs, cultured in vitro. Stated subset: naive CD4+ T cells isolated by negative enrichment. The receptors here all came from an adult with COVID-19.

The rearrangement uses TRBV4-2 and TRBJ2-7, with TRBD2 identical over 9 bases. The CDR3 is 14 residues long. Germline CDR1 reads LGHNA; CDR2 reads YNFKEQ. The trim removed 1 base at V and 6 bases at J, leaving 4 bases unmatched. CDR3 amino acids: CASSQGAGGPEQYF. The CDR3, as DNA: TGTGCCAGCAGCCAAGGAGCGGGAGGTCCCGAGCAGTACTTC.

The J gene is TRBJ1-5, the V gene TRBV18; 7 nucleotides align to TRBD1. This CDR3 contains 15 residues. Trimming removed 3 bases from V and 3 bases from J; junction bases left unmatched: 5. Germline CDR1 reads KGHSH; CDR2 reads LQKENI. The CDR3 spells CASSPTGNDNQPQHF. The CDR3 nucleotides read TGTGCCAGCTCACCGACAGGGAATGACAATCAGCCCCAGCATTTT.

The J gene is TRBJ1-4, the V gene TRBV15, with TRBD1 identical over 8 bases. V was clipped by 1 base and J by 5 bases; unmatched bases: 12. This CDR3 contains 18 residues. The V gene's germline CDR1 is LNHNV and CDR2 YYDKDF (reference sequence). The CDR3 sequence: CATSRGLPRGRLNEKLFF. DNA for the CDR3: TGTGCCACCAGCAGAGGCCTTCCCAGGGGGCGCTTAAATGAAAAACTGTTTTTT.

The chain combines TRBV15 with TRBJ2-3; no firm D call. This CDR3 is built from 15 residues. V was shortened by 0 bases and J by 4 bases, with 11 bases between the two germline ends. Germline-derived CDR1 and CDR2 are LNHNV and YYDKDF (reference sequence). This chain's CDR3 is CATSRDGGSPDTQYF. The CDR3 coding sequence is TGTGCCACCAGCAGAGATGGTGGTTCCCCAGATACGCAGTATTTT. Full variable domain (remainder filled in from reference TRBV15 and TRBJ2-3): DAMVIQNPRYQVTQFGKPVTLSCSQTLNHNVMYWYQQKSSQAPKLLFHYYDKDFNNEADTPDNFQSRRPNTSFCFLDIRSPGLGDTAMYLCATSRDGGSPDTQYFGPGTRLTVL.

This sequence joins TRBV29-1 and TRBJ1-3; D is possibly TRBD1 (5 bases). Trimming stripped 2 bases from V and 0 bases from J, with 8 bases between. The CDR3 has 14 residues. Germline assignment: CDR1 SQVTM and CDR2 ANQGSEA. In DNA form, the CDR3 reads TGCAGCGTTGAAACAGGATACTCTGGAAACACCATATATTTT. Protein sequence: CSVETGYSGNTIYF.

The rearrangement uses TRBV7-8 and TRBJ2-2; 8 positions match TRBD2. CDR3 length: 15 amino acids. The germline gives CDR1 SGHVS, CDR2 FQNEAQ. J lost 5 bases, V lost 5 bases, and 7 bases had no gene match. Here the CDR3 DNA reads TGTGCCAGCAGCCGGGGACTAGGACAAACCGGGGAGCTGTTTTTT. The encoded protein is CASSRGLGQTGELFF.

J is TRBJ2-5 and V is TRBV27; 8 bases are a match to TRBD2. V lost 5 bases to trimming and J lost 4 bases; unmatched junction nucleotides: 9. Germline V gene sequence: CDR1 MNHEY, CDR2 SMNVEV (reference sequence). This CDR3 contains 15 residues. CDR3 loop: CASSPRLAGRETQYF. The CDR3 DNA is TGTGCCAGCAGTCCCCGATTAGCGGGACGAGAGACCCAGTACTTC.

This chain uses TRBV2 with TRBJ2-5, with D maybe TRBD2 (6 bases). This CDR3 has 14 residues. Germline V gene data show CDR1 as SNHLY and CDR2 as FYNNEI. Trimming pared 8 bases from V and 5 bases from J, leaving 18 bases between. DNA for the CDR3: TGTGCCAGCGGGCCGGGACTCGCCGCGGAGACCCAGTACTTC. Protein: CASGPGLAAETQYF.

This clone was picked up a small number of times. The chain couples TRBV10-3 to TRBJ1-1; 7 nucleotides match TRBD1. CDR3 length equals 13 residues. V gave up 5 bases and J gave up 5 bases; unmatched junction bases: 5. The germline CDR1 and CDR2 sequences are ENHRY and SYGVKD. The CDR3 coding sequence is TGTGCCATCAGTCAGACAGGGAAGACTGAAGCTTTCTTT. This codes for CAISQTGKTEAFF.

This clone was picked up a small number of times. This sequence joins TRBV14 and TRBJ1-2; D may be TRBD1 (6 bases). CDR3 length: 14 amino acids. V shed 5 bases and J shed 2 bases, with 12 bases lying between them. Germline CDR1 is SGHDN and CDR2 is FVKESK. For the CDR3, the DNA is TGTGCCAGCAGCTTAACAGGGTTCAACTATGGCTACACCTTC. Encoded protein: CASSLTGFNYGYTF.

In DNA form, the CDR3 reads TGCGCCAGCAGCCAACCCATGGGCAGTCGTTACAATGAGCAGTTCTTC. Translation: CASSQPMGSRYNEQFF. V and J are TRBV4-1 and TRBJ2-1; D is ambiguous. The V and J ends lost 2 bases and 4 bases respectively, with 15 bases between them. This CDR3 comprises 16 residues. CDR1 and CDR2 from the germline V gene are MGHRA and YSYEKL.

This clone showed up just once. The V and J genes are TRBV28 and TRBJ1-5; D uncertain. The CDR3 has 13 residues. V was cut by 7 bases and J by 4 bases, with 11 bases left in between. Per germline, CDR1 MDHEN and CDR2 SYDVKM. CDR3 sequence (DNA): TGTGCCAGCACCTTACCGGGGAATCAGCCCCAGCATTTT. Amino acid sequence: CASTLPGNQPQHF.

The chain links TRBV14 to TRBJ2-7; no clear D. V lost 0 bases to trimming and J lost 2 bases, with 14 bases between them. The CDR3 has 16 residues. Germline CDR1 SGHDN, CDR2 FVKESK. CDR3 residues: CASSQEGSRLTYEQYF. The CDR3 region has the DNA TGTGCCAGCAGCCAAGAGGGATCCCGACTGACCTACGAGCAGTACTTC.

The chain is built from TRBV4-3 and TRBJ2-1; D remains ambiguous. CDR1 and CDR2 from the germline V gene are LGHNA and YSLEER. The CDR3 extends over 16 amino acids. V was shortened by 0 bases and J by 2 bases, with 11 bases between the two germline ends. The DNA for the CDR3 is TGCGCCAGCAGCCAAGATCGACGCCTTCCCTACAATGAGCAGTTCTTC. As protein: CASSQDRRLPYNEQFF.

The CDR3 region is CAWSPRGGSVGNEQFF. DNA for the CDR3: TGTGCCTGGTCCCCCCGGGGCGGGTCGGTCGGCAATGAGCAGTTCTTC. The chain joins TRBV30 to TRBJ2-1; D tentatively reads TRBD1 or TRBD2 (5 bases each). The CDR3 loop spans 16 amino acids. Trimming took 5 bases from V and 6 from J, leaving 23 bases between them. Germline assignment: CDR1 GTSNPN and CDR2 SVGIG (reference sequence).

The chain carries TRBV28 and TRBJ2-5, with D unresolved. Germline CDR1 and CDR2: MDHEN and SYDVKM. This CDR3 contains 12 residues. Trimming removed 3 bases from V and 0 bases from J, with 2 bases in between. The CDR3 DNA reads as TGTGCCAGCAGTTTGTACCAAGAGACCCAGTACTTC. Its protein is CASSLYQETQYF.

V usage is TRBV29-1 and J usage is TRBJ2-5, with no clear D. Trimming removed 7 bases from V and 9 bases from J, with 9 bases in between. Germline V gene lookup returns CDR1 SQVTM and CDR2 ANQGSEA. CDR3 length: 9 amino acids. The CDR3 DNA is TGCAGCGGAGGAACCCCCCAGTACTTC. This translates into CSGGTPQYF.

CDR3 sequence: CASSYSRGYYEQYF. The CDR3 DNA sequence: TGTGCCAGCAGTTACTCTAGGGGTTACTACGAGCAGTACTTC. V gene TRBV6-2 or TRBV6-3 combines with J gene TRBJ2-7, with D maybe TRBD1 (5 bases). The V gene lost 0 bases and the J gene lost 3 bases, with 9 bases spanning the gap. Per germline, CDR1 MNHEY and CDR2 SVGEGT. This CDR3 has 14 amino acids.

This clone was recorded a few times. The chain uses TRBV5-1 and TRBJ2-2, with TRBD2 matching 10 bases. The ends lost 4 bases at V and 6 bases at J; junction bases unmatched: 9. CDR1 and CDR2 (germline): SGHRS, YFSETQ. CDR3 size: 16 residues. The CDR3 DNA follows: TGCGCCAGCAGCCCTAGTGGGACTAGCGACCCCGGGGAGCTGTTTTTT. It is translated as CASSPSGTSDPGELFF.